This T cell receptor beta chain originates from a study of CD8+ T cells in alopecia areata. Study conclusions and caveats: Shared TCR sequences were less clear between patients than in mice, possibly partly from HLA diversity.

With respect to this clone: Its antigen is not identified.

In germline, CDR1 is SEHNR, CDR2 FQNEAQ (reference sequence). Trimming removed 3 bases at V and 6 bases at J, with 8 bases between. The CDR3 is 12 amino acids. Extraction of RNA preceded its reverse transcription into cDNA, which served as the sequencing template. Profiled with immunoSEQ multiplex PCR; TCRdb holds only in-frame clones, not every one. The sample shows about 140,000 clones, 55% of them seen only once. The material sequenced was CD4+ T cells sorted from blood. The TCR comes from a human donor in good health. The chain combines TRBV7-9 with TRBJ2-5; D unresolved. The CDR3 loop is CASSLGGQTQYF. The CDR3 DNA is TGTGCCAGCAGCTTGGGTGGGCAGACCCAGTACTTC.